This T cell receptor (beta chain) was sequenced in a study of blood T cell repertoires in COVID-19. Study-level background: Researchers got acute and convalescent COVID-19 samples from the United States, Italy and Spain.

Per the authors' pipeline: From reference gene primer amplification, estimates of nucleated cell counts were derived. The assay was immunoSEQ multiplex PCR, and TCRdb's table has in-frame clones only and misses some. The V and J calls and clone size come from that table; D and trimming were worked out from the DNA. The table lists around 200,000 clones, more than 80% of them singletons. The CDR3 contains 14 residues. Germline V gene sequence: CDR1 DFQATT, CDR2 SNEGSKA (reference sequence). V dropped 3 bases and J dropped 4; count of bases not matched to a gene: 5. The sequencing input was peripheral blood. The chain has TRBV20-1 and TRBJ2-1; TRBD2 aligns across 8 bases. The receptor was isolated from a human donor in a cohort sampled during active COVID-19. In DNA, the CDR3 is TGCAGTGCTAGTCGGGGGGGGGCGTACAATGAGCAGTTCTTC. Translating gives CSASRGGAYNEQFF.